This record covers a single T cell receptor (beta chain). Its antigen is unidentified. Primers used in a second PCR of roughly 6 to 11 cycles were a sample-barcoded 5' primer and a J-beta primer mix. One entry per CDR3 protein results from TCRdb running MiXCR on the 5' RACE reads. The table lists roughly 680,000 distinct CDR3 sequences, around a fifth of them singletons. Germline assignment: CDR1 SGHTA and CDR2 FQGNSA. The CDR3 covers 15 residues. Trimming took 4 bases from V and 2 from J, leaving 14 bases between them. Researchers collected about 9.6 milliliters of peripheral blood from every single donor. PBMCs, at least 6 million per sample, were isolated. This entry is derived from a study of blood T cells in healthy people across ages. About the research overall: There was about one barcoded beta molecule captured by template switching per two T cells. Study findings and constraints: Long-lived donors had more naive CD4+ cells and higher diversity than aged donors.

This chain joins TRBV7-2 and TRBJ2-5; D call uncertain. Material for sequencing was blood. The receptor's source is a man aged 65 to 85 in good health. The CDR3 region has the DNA TGTGCCAGCAGCTCAGGATACGTCGAGCAAGAGACCCAGTACTTC. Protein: CASSSGYVEQETQYF.